The sequence of this T cell receptor beta chain was determined in a study of T cell responses to AZD1222 COVID-19 vaccine. Notes on the study in general: Baseline testing showed seropositivity in only five or six AZD1222 recipients. Researchers took repertoire samples only after the peak T cell response had come. Reports say nearly half of spike-specific TCRs go after unmutated variant regions. In a largely white British group with more females than males, clonal diversity was possibly underestimated.

The V segment lost 3 bases and the J segment 5 bases; nucleotides outside the gene matches: 5. The CDR3 contains 15 residues. Looked up from germline, CDR1 is LNHNV and CDR2 is YYDKDF (reference sequence). Profiled with immunoSEQ multiplex PCR; TCRdb holds only in-frame clones, not every one. The sample lists under 55,000 clones, under 90% seen once, with roughly a tenth in the top ten. Comment on this clone: What it binds is not known.

The material sequenced was peripheral blood, taken on day 0 of AZD1222 vaccination. The chain is built from TRBV15 and TRBJ1-4, with 8 bases that match TRBD1. The receptor was derived from an adult in good health. The CDR3 loop reads CATSSGQGWNEKLFF. The CDR3, as DNA: TGTGCCACCAGCAGTGGACAGGGATGGAATGAAAAACTGTTTTTT.